The following is a T cell receptor beta chain sequence with its context. Its specificity is unknown. Unrecorded immune exposures were likely, despite nominal health at sampling. The sample belongs to a study of cytomegalovirus exposure and HLA in healthy donors. J gave up 5 bases and V 6 bases, and 11 bases lay outside the gene matches. CDR3 size: 15 residues. Germline CDR1 and CDR2: MDHEN and SYDVKM. Use of 60 Vbeta and 13 Jbeta primers characterized the PCR. Sequencing used immunoSEQ multiplex PCR; TCRdb keeps in-frame clones, though not all of them. The data show about 200,000 clones, approximately 77% seen once. Study findings and constraints: In a later analysis, a missense DCLRE1C variant was linked to TCR beta V- and J-gene trimming. Exclusion applied to some V segments, including TRBV6-2 and TRBV6-3, as they were indistinguishable. According to the study, roughly 160 TCR beta chains were cytomegalovirus-associated.

This rearrangement joins TRBV28 to TRBJ2-3, with TRBD2 matching over 7 bases. The specimen sequenced was PBMCs. This clonotype originated in a man aged 40-49 years in good health and CMV-seropositive. CDR3 region: CASSWGSGSEDTQYF. Here the CDR3 DNA reads TGTGCCAGCAGCTGGGGTAGCGGGTCTGAAGATACGCAGTATTTT.